This T cell receptor (beta chain) was observed in a study of shared clonotypes between healthy human individuals. CDR3 length equals 13 residues. V was shortened by 2 bases and J by 0 bases, with 7 bases between the two germline ends. Germline CDR1 and CDR2: SQVTM and ANQGSEA. Remarks on this clone: The antigen is unknown.

General study findings and limits: Among donors, clonotype sharing was expected to be affected by sequencing depth.

Samples left unsorted employed around 95 million PBMCs for genomic DNA. Splitting of each subset's genomic DNA was done evenly across several immunoSEQ plates. Some clones are missing from TCRdb's copy, which holds only in-frame ones; the method was immunoSEQ multiplex PCR. The sample lists approximately 440,000 clones; approximately 80% were seen once. The sequence was obtained from a woman between 40 and 55 years old in good health. Some clones in this sample may be carry-over from other donors' samples. The sequencing sample was made of PBMCs. The genes are TRBV29-1 and TRBJ1-1, with D maybe TRBD1 (5 bases). The CDR3 DNA reads TGCAGCGTTGAAACAGGAATGAACACTGAAGCTTTCTTT. It yields the protein CSVETGMNTEAFF.